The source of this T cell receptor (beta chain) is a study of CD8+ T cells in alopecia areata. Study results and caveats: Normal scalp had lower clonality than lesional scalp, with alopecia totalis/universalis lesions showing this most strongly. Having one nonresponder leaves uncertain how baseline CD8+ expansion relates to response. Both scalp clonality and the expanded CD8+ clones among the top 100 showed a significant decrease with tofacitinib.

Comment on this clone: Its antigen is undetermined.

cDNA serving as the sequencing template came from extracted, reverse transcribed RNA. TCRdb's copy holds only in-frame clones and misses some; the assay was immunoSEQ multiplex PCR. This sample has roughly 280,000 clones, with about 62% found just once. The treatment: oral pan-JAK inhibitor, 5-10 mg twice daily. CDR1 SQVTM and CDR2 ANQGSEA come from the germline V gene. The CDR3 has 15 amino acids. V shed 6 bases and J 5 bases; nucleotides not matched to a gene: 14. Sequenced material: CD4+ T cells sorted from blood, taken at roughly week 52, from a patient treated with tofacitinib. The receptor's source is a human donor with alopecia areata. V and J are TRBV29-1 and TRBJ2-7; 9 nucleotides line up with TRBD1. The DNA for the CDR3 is TGCAGCGTGTTTGGGCTTACGGGACAGGGAAACGAGCAGTACTTC. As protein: CSVFGLTGQGNEQYF.